This TCR beta chain was observed in a study of cytomegalovirus exposure and HLA in healthy donors. The overall study: There were about 85 million unique TCRs (from HLA-typed donors) in an early data release. Overall study results and limits: The productive fraction for most TCR beta V segments was about 87% or about 30% in an earlier analysis. HLA restriction was apparent for most CMV-associated TCR beta chains in a later analysis.

This clone was seen once. What it binds is unknown. CDR1 is LNHNV and CDR2 is YYDKDF in the germline V gene (reference sequence). V was clipped by 4 bases and J by 4 bases, with 20 bases between them. The CDR3 loop spans 17 amino acids. PCR amplification relied on 60 Vbeta primers (plus 13 Jbeta primers). Some clones are missing from TCRdb's copy, which holds only in-frame ones; the method was immunoSEQ multiplex PCR. The sample consists of 120,000 or so clones, approximately 80% of them appearing once. The sequence was collected from a woman younger than 35 in good health and CMV-seronegative. Input material: PBMCs. This chain connects TRBV15 to TRBJ2-1; D is possibly TRBD1 (7 bases). The CDR3 here is CATSTLRGTEAYNEQFF. CDR3 in DNA: TGTGCCACCAGCACTCTTCGGGGGACAGAGGCGTACAATGAGCAGTTCTTC.